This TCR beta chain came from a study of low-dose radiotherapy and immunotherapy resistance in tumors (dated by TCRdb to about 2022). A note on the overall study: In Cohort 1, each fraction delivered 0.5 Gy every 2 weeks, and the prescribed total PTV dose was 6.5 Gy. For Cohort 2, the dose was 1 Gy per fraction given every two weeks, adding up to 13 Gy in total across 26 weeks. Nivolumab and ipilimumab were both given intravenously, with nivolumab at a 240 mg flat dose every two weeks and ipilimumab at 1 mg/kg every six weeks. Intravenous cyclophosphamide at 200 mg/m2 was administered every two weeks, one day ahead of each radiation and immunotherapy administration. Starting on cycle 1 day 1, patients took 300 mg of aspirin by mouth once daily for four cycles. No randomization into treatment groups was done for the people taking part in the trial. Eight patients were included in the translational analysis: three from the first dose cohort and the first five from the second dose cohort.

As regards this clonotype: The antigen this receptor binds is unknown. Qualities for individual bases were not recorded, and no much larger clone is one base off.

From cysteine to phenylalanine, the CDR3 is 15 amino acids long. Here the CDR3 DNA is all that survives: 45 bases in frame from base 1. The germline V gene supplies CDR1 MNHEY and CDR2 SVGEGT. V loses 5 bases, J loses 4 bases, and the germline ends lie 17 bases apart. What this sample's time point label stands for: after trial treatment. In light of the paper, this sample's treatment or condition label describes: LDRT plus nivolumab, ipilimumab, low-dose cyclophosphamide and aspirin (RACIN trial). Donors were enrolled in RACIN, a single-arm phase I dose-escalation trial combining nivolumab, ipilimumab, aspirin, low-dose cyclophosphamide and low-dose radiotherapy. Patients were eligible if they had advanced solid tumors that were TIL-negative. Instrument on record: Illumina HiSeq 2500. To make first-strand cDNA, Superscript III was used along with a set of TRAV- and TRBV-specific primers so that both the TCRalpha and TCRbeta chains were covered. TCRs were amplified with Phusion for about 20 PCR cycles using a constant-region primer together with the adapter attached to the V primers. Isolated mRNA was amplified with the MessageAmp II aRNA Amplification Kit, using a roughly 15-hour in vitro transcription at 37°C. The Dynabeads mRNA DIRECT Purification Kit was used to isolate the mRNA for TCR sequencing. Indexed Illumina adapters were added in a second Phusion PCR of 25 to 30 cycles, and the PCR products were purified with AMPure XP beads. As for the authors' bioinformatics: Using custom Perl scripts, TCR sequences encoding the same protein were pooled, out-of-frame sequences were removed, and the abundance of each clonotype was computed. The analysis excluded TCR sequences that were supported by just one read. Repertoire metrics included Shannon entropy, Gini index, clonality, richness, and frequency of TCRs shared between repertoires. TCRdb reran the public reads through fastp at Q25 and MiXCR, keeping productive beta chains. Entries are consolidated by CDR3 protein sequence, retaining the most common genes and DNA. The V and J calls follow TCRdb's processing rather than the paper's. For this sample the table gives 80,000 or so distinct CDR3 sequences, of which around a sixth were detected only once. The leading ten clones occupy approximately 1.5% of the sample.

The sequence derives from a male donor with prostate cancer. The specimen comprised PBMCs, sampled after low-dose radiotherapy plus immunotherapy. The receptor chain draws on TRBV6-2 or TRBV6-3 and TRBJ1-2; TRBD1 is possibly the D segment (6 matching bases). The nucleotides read TGTGCCAGCAGTGAACCTGGGGGCGCCGGCTATGGCTACACCTTC. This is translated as CASSEPGGAGYGYTF.